The source of this TCR beta chain is a study of CD8 T cells in ankylosing spondylitis. Trimming at V came to 4 bases and at J to 5 bases, leaving 5 bases not matched to a gene. The germline V gene has CDR1 SGHNT and CDR2 YYREEE (reference sequence). CDR3 length equals 15 residues. Library preparation for TCR beta used quantitative 5'-RACE with molecular barcodes. TCRdb redid the calling of the 5' RACE reads with MiXCR, one entry per CDR3 protein. Of 200,000 or so distinct CDR3 sequences listed, roughly 25% are singletons. The sequence derives from a male donor with ankylosing spondylitis or in good health (not recorded which). Material for sequencing was blood, either unsorted or a sorted T cell fraction (not recorded which). The V and J genes are TRBV5-4 and TRBJ2-1; TRBD2 aligns across 11 bases. CDR3 loop: CASSIIAGGDNEQFF. CDR3 bases: TGTGCCAGCAGCATAATAGCGGGAGGGGACAATGAGCAGTTCTTC.